This note documents a single T cell receptor (beta chain) sequence. The data were obtained in a study of blood T cell repertoires in COVID-19. Study information: Material from acute and convalescent COVID-19 was sourced from the United States, Italy and Spain. Sources were T cells, B-cell-depleted T cells, or PBMCs; the material itself was cDNA or gDNA.

How the authors handled the data: The assay estimated nucleated cells by amplifying reference gene primers. The protocol was immunoSEQ multiplex PCR, while the TCRdb copy is restricted to in-frame clones and leaves out a portion. D and trimming come from the DNA, and the V and J calls and clone size come from that table. The data contain tens of thousands of clones, 87% of them singletons. The CDR3 contains 11 residues. V trimming: 5 bases; J trimming: 7 bases; junction bases outside the gene matches: 2. Germline V gene lookup returns CDR1 SEHNR and CDR2 FQNEAQ (reference sequence). The source of this sequence is a woman aged 45-65 years with acute or convalescent COVID-19. The sequenced sample consisted of peripheral blood. This chain connects TRBV7-9 to TRBJ2-7; 7 bases fit TRBD2. In DNA form, the CDR3 reads TGTGCCAGCAGCCGGGGAGGGGAGCAGTACTTC. Protein: CASSRGGEQYF.